These 15 T cell receptor beta chains originate from one sample sequenced in a study of control samples from healthy donors and cancer patients. The method was immunoSEQ multiplex PCR; TCRdb's version includes in-frame clones alone and lacks a portion of them. The sample carries 95,000 to 150,000 clones, just over 90% recorded once. Sequencing was done on a sample of blood. These receptors were taken from a woman younger than 30 in good health.

The V call is TRBV7-2, the J call TRBJ1-1; 9 nucleotides agree with TRBD1. Germline loops: CDR1 SGHTA, CDR2 FQGNSA. Unmatched junction bases numbered 1, after V lost 1 base and J lost 7 bases. The CDR3 has 13 residues. The CDR3 region is CASSLDRGREAFF. DNA for the CDR3: TGTGCCAGCAGCTTAGACAGGGGGCGTGAAGCTTTCTTT.

The chain couples TRBV3-1 (or the pseudogene TRBV3-2) to TRBJ1-1; TRBD1 might be the D (6 bases). The CDR3 consists of 14 residues. V lost 4 bases, J lost 6 bases, and 15 bases lay in between. Germline CDR1 and CDR2: LGHDT and YNNKEL (reference sequence). The CDR3 DNA reads as TGTGCCAGCAGCCCCACGCACAGGGACCCTGAAGCTTTCTTT. Translation: CASSPTHRDPEAFF.

The genes are TRBV4-2 and TRBJ2-7; D might be TRBD1 or TRBD2, each matching 6 bases. CDR3 length: 14 residues. Deletions cut 5 bases from V and 1 base from J, with 12 bases between. Germline CDR1 reads LGHNA; CDR2 reads YNFKEQ. The CDR3, as DNA: TGTGCCAGCAGCACTGGAGGGGGGTCCTACGAGCAGTACTTC. Translating gives CASSTGGGSYEQYF.

V and J are TRBV3-1 (or the pseudogene TRBV3-2) and TRBJ2-6; D call uncertain. Trimming removed 0 bases from V and 0 bases from J, with 3 bases in between. The CDR3 is 15 residues long. Per the germline V gene, CDR1 is LGHDT and CDR2 is YNNKEL (reference sequence). CDR3: CASSQDPSGANVLTF. For the CDR3, the DNA is TGTGCCAGCAGCCAAGACCCCTCTGGGGCCAACGTCCTGACTTTC.

The chain uses TRBV5-5 and TRBJ2-2, with a tentative D call TRBD2 (6 bases). The V end lost 4 bases, the J end lost 4 bases, and 11 bases lay between the germline ends. Germline values: CDR1 SGHKS, CDR2 YYEKEE (reference sequence). The CDR3 is made up of 14 amino acids. DNA for the CDR3: TGTGCCAGCAGCCCGGGACTCCTCACCGGGGAGCTGTTTTTT. This sequence encodes CASSPGLLTGELFF.

This chain uses TRBV28 with TRBJ1-2; a weak D match, TRBD1 (6 bases). Trimming removed 5 bases from V and 5 bases from J, with 12 bases in between. CDR1 and CDR2 (germline): MDHEN, SYDVKM. CDR3 length equals 13 residues. CDR3 bases: TGTGCCAGCAGTAGGGGGATTAGGTATGGCTACACCTTC. It codes for CASSRGIRYGYTF.

This chain joins TRBV27 and TRBJ2-1; 11 nucleotides agree with TRBD1. CDR1 MNHEY and CDR2 SMNVEV come from the germline V gene (reference sequence). CDR3 size: 15 residues. J lost 5 bases, V lost 6 bases, and 6 bases had no gene match. CDR3 sequence: CASRPGTGGNNEQFF. The DNA of the CDR3 is TGTGCCAGCAGACCCGGGACAGGGGGGAACAATGAGCAGTTCTTC.

The rearrangement links TRBV30 to TRBJ2-3; 9 bases agree with TRBD1. Germline-derived CDR1 and CDR2 are GTSNPN and SVGIG (reference sequence). The CDR3 spans 16 residues. The V gene end was trimmed by 3 bases and the J gene end by 6 bases; junction bases not matched to a gene: 13. The CDR3 here is CAWSGTGGPRRDTQYF. CDR3 nucleotides: TGTGCCTGGAGCGGAACAGGGGGCCCACGACGTGATACGCAGTATTTT.

The chain carries TRBV28 and TRBJ1-5; 7 positions agree with TRBD1. This CDR3 has 15 amino acids. Per germline, CDR1 MDHEN and CDR2 SYDVKM. V trimming: 4 bases; J trimming: 4 bases; junction bases outside the gene matches: 7. CDR3 bases: TGTGCCAGCAGTTCGAGCAGACAGGGTAATCAGCCCCAGCATTTT. Its translation: CASSSSRQGNQPQHF.

The chain links TRBV12-3 or TRBV12-4 to TRBJ2-7; TRBD2 might be the D (5 bases). The CDR3 covers 13 residues. V was trimmed by 3 bases and J by 5 bases, leaving 11 bases between them. The CDR3 here is CASSFLAANEQYF. Written as DNA, the CDR3 is TGTGCCAGCAGTTTCCTAGCAGCGAACGAGCAGTACTTC.

The chain carries TRBV4-1 and TRBJ2-1; D is perhaps TRBD1 or TRBD2 (5 bases each). This CDR3 has 16 amino acids. Germline CDR1 reads MGHRA; CDR2 reads YSYEKL. With 0 bases removed from V and 6 bases from J, the gap between germline ends came to 15 bases. This chain's CDR3 is CASSQEGVPGPNEQFF. CDR3 nucleotide sequence: TGCGCCAGCAGCCAAGAGGGGGTCCCCGGGCCCAATGAGCAGTTCTTC.

This chain uses TRBV23-1 with TRBJ2-3; a weak D match, TRBD1 (6 bases). Being an ORF, TRBV23-1 has a function that is uncertain. The CDR3 is made up of 18 amino acids. V was cut by 5 bases and J by 6 bases, with 27 bases left in between. The CDR3 sequence is CASSCRSRLGLQGDTQYF. The CDR3 coding sequence is TGCGCCAGCAGTTGTAGATCCCGATTGGGCCTCCAGGGGGATACGCAGTATTTT.

The chain uses TRBV10-1 and TRBJ2-3, with 11 bases identical to TRBD1. CDR1 is WNHNN, CDR2 SYGVQD, per germline (reference sequence). CDR3 size: 11 residues. The J segment lost 13 bases and the V segment lost 7 bases, leaving 4 bases of the junction unmatched. The CDR3 DNA sequence: TGCGCCAGCACCCCGGGACAGGGGGAGTATTTT. This gives the protein CASTPGQGEYF.

The V and J genes are TRBV12-5 and TRBJ2-2, with TRBD2 matching over 7 bases. The germline gives CDR1 LGHNT, CDR2 FRNRAP. This CDR3 is 12 amino acids long. Losses at the gene ends were 7 bases for V and 8 bases for J; bases not matched to a gene: 4. CDR3 protein: CASAPGGGELFF. DNA of the CDR3: TGTGCTAGTGCACCGGGGGGAGGGGAGCTGTTTTTT.

The chain carries TRBV6-5 and TRBJ2-3, with 9 bases fitting TRBD1. There are 14 residues in the CDR3. Germline V gene data show CDR1 as MNHEY and CDR2 as SVGAGI. With V trimmed by 8 bases and J by 1 base, 4 bases remained unmatched. DNA of the CDR3: TGTGCCAGCGGGACAGGGTGGGGCACAGATACGCAGTATTTT. Its translation is CASGTGWGTDTQYF.